These 22 T cell receptor beta chains were sequenced from one sample in a study of T cells in Graves' hyperthyroidism and ophthalmopathy. Amplification of TCR beta CDR3 regions was performed using RNA transcripts as template. The HTBI set primed first-round TCR CDR3 RT-PCR. TCRdb analysed the multiplex PCR reads with MiXCR anew, one entry per CDR3 protein. Seen here are about 320,000 distinct CDR3 sequences, around a sixth observed once, and the top ten hold around a third. What was sequenced was blood. The receptors were gathered from a man aged 25 to 40 with Graves' hyperthyroidism.

This clonotype was found a few times. This chain uses TRBV4-2 with TRBJ2-5; 9 nucleotides agree with TRBD2. CDR1 is LGHNA, CDR2 YNFKEQ, per germline. The V and J ends lost 0 bases and 1 base, in that order; junction bases with no gene match: 6. The CDR3 is made up of 17 amino acids. The CDR3 region is CASSQDAGTSRQETQYF. The CDR3 DNA sequence: TGTGCCAGCAGCCAAGATGCGGGGACTAGCCGCCAAGAGACCCAGTACTTC.

This clonotype was counted at least ten times. V is TRBV2 and J is TRBJ2-2; D tentatively fits TRBD1 or TRBD2 (5 bases each). The germline gives CDR1 SNHLY, CDR2 FYNNEI. The CDR3 totals 13 residues. V lost 6 bases and J lost 7, with 12 bases in between. The CDR3 bases are TGTGCCAGCAGGGCCGAGAGGGGCGGGGAGCTGTTTTTT. This sequence encodes CASRAERGGELFF.

In its sample, this clonotype was seen a few times. V usage is TRBV7-8 and J usage is TRBJ1-2; D is unresolved. CDR3 size: 12 residues. Germline CDR1 is SGHVS and CDR2 is FQNEAQ. V lost 4 bases and J lost 5, with 8 bases in between. The CDR3 DNA reads TGTGCCAGCAGCTCCCCCAGATATGGCTACACCTTC. Translation: CASSSPRYGYTF.

This rearrangement joins TRBV5-1 to TRBJ2-6, with D uncertain. The V gene's germline CDR1 is SGHRS and CDR2 YFSETQ. V lost 4 bases, J lost 1 base, and 9 bases lay in between. The CDR3 is made up of 15 amino acids. CDR3 sequence: CASSPDPSGANVLTF. CDR3 bases: TGCGCCAGCAGCCCGGACCCTTCTGGGGCCAACGTCCTGACTTTC.

This clonotype occurred many times. V is TRBV29-1 and J is TRBJ2-7; 8 bases line up with TRBD2. V lost 7 bases, J lost 4 bases, and 9 bases stayed unmatched. In germline, CDR1 is SQVTM, CDR2 ANQGSEA. The CDR3 length is 13 residues. The CDR3 loop is CSARSGSGYEQYF. Here the CDR3 DNA reads TGCAGCGCCCGGAGCGGGAGTGGGTACGAGCAGTACTTC.

This clonotype was seen repeatedly, ten times or more. The chain employs TRBV20-1 and TRBJ2-3; D ambiguous. The CDR3 consists of 13 residues. V was cut by 1 base and J by 3 bases, with 8 bases left in between. CDR1 is DFQATT and CDR2 is SNEGSKA in the germline V gene (reference sequence). The CDR3 region is CSARAPGTDTQYF. Here the CDR3 DNA reads TGCAGTGCTAGAGCTCCCGGGACAGATACGCAGTATTTT.

This clonotype has ten or more counts. The genes are TRBV7-2 and TRBJ2-3; TRBD2 agrees at 9 bases. Per germline, CDR1 SGHTA and CDR2 FQGNSA. CDR3 length equals 18 residues. V gave up 5 bases and J gave up 3 bases; unmatched junction bases: 15. DNA for the CDR3: TGTGCCAGCAGCGACATGTCTTCGGCGGGAGGGCTTACAGATACGCAGTATTTT. Translated: CASSDMSSAGGLTDTQYF.

This clonotype was seen many times. The V and J genes are TRBV7-8 and TRBJ2-7; D unresolved. This CDR3 is 14 amino acids long. Trimming took off 5 bases at V and 7 bases at J, with 18 bases between the two ends. Germline V lookup: CDR1 SGHVS, CDR2 FQNEAQ. CDR3 loop: CASSPERPPQEQYF. CDR3 DNA: TGTGCCAGCAGCCCCGAGAGGCCCCCCCAGGAGCAGTACTTC.

This clonotype was counted many times. The J gene is TRBJ2-1, the V gene TRBV13, with TRBD2 identical over 10 bases. CDR1 is PRHDT and CDR2 is FYEKMQ in the germline V gene (reference sequence). V was pared by 2 bases and J by 5 bases, with 3 bases of the junction left unmatched. CDR3 size: 15 residues. The CDR3 nucleotides are TGTGCCAGCAGCTTACCCGGGACTAGCGACAATGAGCAGTTCTTC. This translates into CASSLPGTSDNEQFF.

This clonotype was detected many times. The V gene is TRBV30, the J gene TRBJ1-1; no definite D call. V lost 4 bases and J 1 base, leaving 7 bases between the germline ends. The V gene's germline CDR1 is GTSNPN and CDR2 SVGIG (reference sequence). The CDR3 runs to 12 residues. CDR3 loop: CAWTPSNTEAFF. The CDR3 region has the DNA TGTGCCTGGACACCTTCGAACACTGAAGCTTTCTTT. The full variable domain, rest sourced from reference TRBV30 and TRBJ1-1, is SQTIHQWPATLVQPVGSPLSLECTVEGTSNPNLYWYRQAAGRGLQLLFYSVGIGQISSEVPQNLSASRPQDRQFILSSKKLLLSDSGFYLCAWTPSNTEAFFGQGTRLTVV.

V and J are TRBV29-1 and TRBJ1-2, with TRBD1 identical over 9 bases. CDR1 and CDR2 (germline): SQVTM, ANQGSEA. The CDR3 loop spans 16 amino acids. V was pared by 6 bases and J by 4 bases, with 15 bases of the junction left unmatched. The CDR3, as DNA: TGCAGCGTCGATTACTCCGGGACAGGGAGTCCCTATGGCTACACCTTC. Its translation: CSVDYSGTGSPYGYTF.

The chain combines TRBV6-2 or TRBV6-3 with TRBJ1-1; D gene uncertain. This CDR3 has 14 amino acids. Trimming took 1 base from V and 1 from J, leaving 7 bases between them. The germline gives CDR1 MNHEY, CDR2 SVGEGT. The CDR3 sequence is CASSYYSGNTEAFF. The CDR3 region has the DNA TGTGCCAGCAGTTACTATTCAGGGAACACTGAAGCTTTCTTT.

This clonotype was counted at least ten times. V gene TRBV10-3 combines with J gene TRBJ2-7; D call uncertain. Germline V gives CDR1 ENHRY, CDR2 SYGVKD. This CDR3 is 14 amino acids long. V was shortened by 2 bases and J by 5 bases, with 13 bases between the two germline ends. As DNA, the CDR3 is TGTGCCATCAGTGAGGATGGGGTAGGTAACGAGCAGTACTTC. It encodes CAISEDGVGNEQYF.

CDR3 loop: CATSRGGNNYGYTF. In DNA form, the CDR3 reads TGTGCCACCAGCAGAGGTGGCAATAACTATGGCTACACCTTC. This chain uses TRBV15 with TRBJ1-2; D is undetermined. V dropped 1 base and J dropped 1 base, with 7 bases sitting between them. The germline V gene encodes CDR1 LNHNV and CDR2 YYDKDF (reference sequence). This CDR3 contains 14 residues.

V is TRBV6-5 and J is TRBJ1-5; D unclear. The germline CDR1 and CDR2 sequences are MNHEY and SVGAGI. This CDR3 is 12 amino acids long. The V end lost 4 bases, the J end lost 7 bases, and 8 bases lay between the germline ends. The CDR3 region has the DNA TGTGCCAGCAGTTCTCCCAGCCAGCCCCAGCATTTT. It is translated as CASSSPSQPQHF.

This clonotype was seen many times. The chain joins TRBV11-3 to TRBJ2-4; TRBD2 matches 8 bases. CDR3 length equals 13 residues. The ends lost 1 base at V and 8 bases at J; junction bases unmatched: 1. Per germline, CDR1 SGHNT and CDR2 YENEEA. The CDR3 region is CASSLAGGDIQYF. CDR3 coding DNA: TGTGCCAGCAGCTTAGCCGGGGGGGACATTCAGTACTTC.

In its sample, this clonotype was seen many times. In DNA form, the CDR3 reads TGTGCCAGCAGTGGCTACGGGAGCCCCTACGAGCAGTACTTC. It codes for CASSGYGSPYEQYF. The chain has TRBV2 and TRBJ2-7; D perhaps matches TRBD2 (6 bases). The CDR3 has 14 amino acids. Germline lookup yields CDR1 SNHLY and CDR2 FYNNEI. Trimming removed 4 bases at V and 2 bases at J, with 12 bases between.

Ten or more counts support this clonotype. The rearrangement links TRBV7-3 to TRBJ2-3; tentative D call: TRBD1 (5 bases). CDR3 length: 14 residues. Germline V lookup: CDR1 SGHTA, CDR2 FQGTGA. V was pared by 0 bases and J by 3 bases, with 7 bases between. The CDR3: CASSLTGVTDTQYF. The CDR3 coding sequence is TGTGCCAGCAGCTTAACAGGGGTGACAGATACGCAGTATTTT.

Ten or more counts support this clonotype. J is TRBJ2-1 and V is TRBV2; 10 bases match TRBD2. Trimming removed 1 base from V and 7 bases from J; junction bases left unmatched: 7. The CDR3 totals 16 residues. CDR1 is SNHLY and CDR2 is FYNNEI in the germline V gene. CDR3 loop: CASSEGTSGLMNEQFF. In DNA form, the CDR3 reads TGTGCCAGCAGTGAAGGGACTAGCGGACTGATGAATGAGCAGTTCTTC.

This clonotype was detected ten times or more. The V gene is TRBV20-1, the J gene TRBJ2-5; 7 nucleotides agree with TRBD1. The CDR3 has 14 residues. Germline values: CDR1 DFQATT, CDR2 SNEGSKA (reference sequence). V shed 1 base and J 1 base; nucleotides not matched to a gene: 3. CDR3 sequence: CSARAGQTQETQYF. CDR3 coding DNA: TGCAGTGCTAGAGCGGGACAGACCCAAGAGACCCAGTACTTC.

This clonotype was seen a handful of times. The chain has TRBV19 and TRBJ2-7; no definite D call. Between the trimmed V and J ends, which lost 7 bases and 3 bases, there was a span of 16 bases. This CDR3 region has 14 residues. Germline V gene sequence: CDR1 LNHDA, CDR2 SQIVND (reference sequence). CDR3 region: CASTPRHGFYEQYF. CDR3 nucleotides: TGTGCCAGTACCCCCCGGCATGGCTTCTACGAGCAGTACTTC. The whole variable domain, filled in from reference TRBV19 and TRBJ2-7, reads DGGITQSPKYLFRKEGQNVTLSCEQNLNHDAMYWYRQDPGQGLRLIYYSQIVNDFQKGDIAEGYSVSREKKESFPLTVTSAQKNPTAFYLCASTPRHGFYEQYFGPGTRLTVT.

Concerning this clonotype itself: This may come from a read error, since a much larger clone is one base off. V and J are TRBV6-1 and TRBJ1-1, with 7 positions matching TRBD1. CDR1 is MNHNS, CDR2 SASEGT, per germline. With V trimmed by 1 base and J by 6 bases, 2 bases remained unmatched. This CDR3 is built from 13 residues. The CDR3 nucleotides are TGTGCCAGCAGTGAAGTCAGGGGGTCTGAAGCTTTCTTT. Translation: CASSEVRGSEAFF.